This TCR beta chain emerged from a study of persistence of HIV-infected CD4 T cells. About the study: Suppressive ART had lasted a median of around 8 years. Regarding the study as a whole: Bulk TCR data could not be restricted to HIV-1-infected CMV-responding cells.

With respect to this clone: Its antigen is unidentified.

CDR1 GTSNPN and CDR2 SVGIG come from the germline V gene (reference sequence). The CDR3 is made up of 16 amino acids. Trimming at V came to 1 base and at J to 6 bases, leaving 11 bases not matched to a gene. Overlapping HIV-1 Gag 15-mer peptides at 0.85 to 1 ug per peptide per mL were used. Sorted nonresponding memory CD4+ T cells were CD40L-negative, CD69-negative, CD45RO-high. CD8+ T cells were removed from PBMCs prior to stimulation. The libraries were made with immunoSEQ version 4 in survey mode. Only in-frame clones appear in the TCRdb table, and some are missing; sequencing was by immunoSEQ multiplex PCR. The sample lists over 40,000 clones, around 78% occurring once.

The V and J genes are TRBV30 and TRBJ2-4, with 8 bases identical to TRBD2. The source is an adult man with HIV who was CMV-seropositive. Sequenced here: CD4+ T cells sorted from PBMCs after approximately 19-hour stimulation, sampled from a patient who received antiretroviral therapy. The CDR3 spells CAWSALPAGEGNIQYF. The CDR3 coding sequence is TGTGCCTGGAGTGCCCTCCCAGCGGGAGAAGGAAACATTCAGTACTTC.